This TCR beta chain was identified during a study of neurological immune-mediated disorders. At least ten counts were recorded for this clonotype. Its antigen is unidentified. Synthesis of cDNA used 5'RACE (with 10-nucleotide random UMIs). The output of every sequencing run exceeded 170 million TCR-beta sequences, derived from 15-18 subjects. Each CDR3 protein is one row after TCRdb ran MiXCR on the 5' RACE reads. Of 60,000 or so distinct CDR3 sequences in the sample, 3% to 4% were seen once. Study-wide findings and caveats: A possible signature was seen in one related-CDR3 cluster, into which phylogenetic grouping placed the repertoires of 18 of 34 multiple sclerosis patients. Expansion of TCR clones was greatest in HTLV-1-associated myelopathy and smallest in multiple sclerosis, where it fell below that of healthy controls.

The specimen was PBMCs. This sequence was found in a woman between 55 and 75 years old with multiple sclerosis.

The CDR3 sequence: CSLWSGSNNEQFF. CDR3 nucleotide sequence: TGCAGCCTTTGGAGCGGGAGTAACAATGAGCAGTTCTTC. V usage is TRBV20-1 and J usage is TRBJ2-1, with TRBD2 identical over 8 bases. The CDR3 totals 13 residues. Germline V lookup: CDR1 DFQATT, CDR2 SNEGSKA (reference sequence).